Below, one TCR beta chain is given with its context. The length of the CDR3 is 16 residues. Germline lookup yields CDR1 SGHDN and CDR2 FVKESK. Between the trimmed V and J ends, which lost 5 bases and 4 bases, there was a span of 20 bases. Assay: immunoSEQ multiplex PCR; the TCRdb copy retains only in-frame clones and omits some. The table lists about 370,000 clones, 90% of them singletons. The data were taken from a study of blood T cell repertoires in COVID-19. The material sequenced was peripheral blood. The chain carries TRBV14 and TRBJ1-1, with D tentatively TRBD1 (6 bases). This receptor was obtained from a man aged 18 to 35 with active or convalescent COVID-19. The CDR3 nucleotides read TGTGCCAGCAGCGCGAACAACAGGGTAGCCAGCACTGAAGCTTTCTTT. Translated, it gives CASSANNRVASTEAFF.